This T cell receptor (beta chain) was obtained from a study of blood T cell dynamics during melanoma immunotherapy. Study details: Standard first-line treatment here was pembrolizumab or nivolumab plus ipilimumab in metastatic melanoma.

With regard to this clone: Its antigen is not identified.

The time point: pre-treatment baseline. Response was assessed by RECIST 1.1 at 12 weeks, except two rapid progressors. Study-wide results and caveats: Clones driving repertoire changes may be melanoma-specific or general immune activation. PBMC repertoires of eventual disease-control patients split at W3 into clonality or diversity gains.

TCRdb's table, derived via immunoSEQ multiplex PCR, lists solely in-frame clones and lacks some. Here the sample spans about 24,000 clones, roughly 87% being singletons. The V end lost 1 base, the J end lost 5 bases, and 18 bases lay between the germline ends. From germline, CDR1 is LGHNA and CDR2 YNFKEQ. The CDR3 totals 16 residues. J is TRBJ2-7 and V is TRBV4-2; possibly TRBD2 for D (6 bases). The receptor was derived from a human donor with melanoma. This specimen consisted of blood, obtained from a patient treated with checkpoint blockade. CDR3 region: CASSQGGAAGWNEQYF. The DNA for the CDR3 is TGTGCCAGCAGCCAAGGAGGCGCGGCGGGATGGAACGAGCAGTACTTC.